This is a list of T cell receptor beta chains from one sample in a study of blood T cell repertoires in COVID-19. The data were produced by immunoSEQ multiplex PCR, yet TCRdb's version contains in-frame clones alone and is incomplete. The data show 45,000 to 75,000 clones, roughly 88% seen once. The material sequenced was peripheral blood. The receptors were gathered from a man aged 60 to 69 with acute or convalescent COVID-19. CDR3s include the opening cysteine and the closing phenylalanine or tryptophan. A D gene is named only where the DNA matches it firmly. Clone size is stated in some rows and not others, as once, few, many or a class when expanded.

V gene	J gene	clone size	D gene	CDR3 DNA	CDR3 protein
TRBV5-1	TRBJ1-4	few	.	TGCGCCAGCAGCTTGGATGGGGGAGGTGAAAAACTGTTTTTT	CASSLDGGGEKLFF
TRBV27	TRBJ2-1	.	.	TGTGCCAGCAGTTTGGCGGGGCCGAGCTCCTACAATGAGCAGTTCTTC	CASSLAGPSSYNEQFF
TRBV5-4	TRBJ2-1	.	TRBD2	TGTGCCAGCAGCTTGGGCGGGAGCTTGACCTACAATGAGCAGTTCTTC	CASSLGGSLTYNEQFF
TRBV9	TRBJ1-1	once	.	TGTGCCAGCGGCGGCCTCAATATGGGGAGCACTGAAGCTTTCTTT	CASGGLNMGSTEAFF
TRBV19	TRBJ1-6	.	.	TGTGCCAGTAGTTTTACAGGTGGAGATTCACCCCTCCACTTT	CASSFTGGDSPLHF
TRBV7-9	TRBJ1-5	.	.	TGTGCCAGCAGCTTAGCGCCGGGAGGTCAGCCCCAGCATTTT	CASSLAPGGQPQHF
TRBV6-1	TRBJ2-1	.	TRBD2	TGTGCCAGCAGTGTCTCCGGGACTAGCGGGAGTGATGAGCAGTTCTTC	CASSVSGTSGSDEQFF
TRBV9	TRBJ2-5	.	TRBD2	TGTGCCAGCAGCGTAGGCGGGAGGGGAGAGGAGACCCAGTACTTC	CASSVGGRGEETQYF
TRBV9	TRBJ2-2	few	TRBD2	TGTGCCAGCAGCCTAGGGACTAGCGGGAACACCGGGGAGCTGTTTTTT	CASSLGTSGNTGELFF
TRBV30	TRBJ2-3	.	.	TGTGCCTGCGGCCAGCGGCGGGCAGATACGCAGTATTTT	CACGQRRADTQYF
TRBV5-1	TRBJ2-2	once	TRBD1	TGCGCCAGCAGCTTGGCGGACAGGAGGAACACCGGGGAGCTGTTTTTT	CASSLADRRNTGELFF
TRBV24-1	TRBJ2-2	.	TRBD1	TGTGCCACCAGTCCGGGACAGAGAACCGGGGAGCTGTTTTTT	CATSPGQRTGELFF
TRBV7-9	TRBJ1-1	.	TRBD1	TGTGCCAGCAGCCCCCAGGGGGGAGAGGACACTGAAGCTTTCTTT	CASSPQGGEDTEAFF
TRBV10-3	TRBJ2-2	.	.	TGTGCCACCAGTGGACTAAGGAACACCGGGGAGCTGTTTTTT	CATSGLRNTGELFF
TRBV7-7	TRBJ2-1	.	TRBD1	TGTGCCAGCAGCCCTCGACAGGGTGCAGGTGAGCAGTTCTTC	CASSPRQGAGEQFF
TRBV11-2	TRBJ2-7	once	.	TGTGCCAGCAGCTTAGCGGGAGCGGGTGAGCAGTACTTC	CASSLAGAGEQYF
TRBV28	TRBJ1-1	.	.	TGTGCCAGCTCGGAACAGGTAATGAACACTGAAGCTTTCTTT	CASSEQVMNTEAFF
TRBV21-1	TRBJ2-4	.	.	TGTGCCAGCAGCATAGGCGGGAGTCCTGTCATTCAGTACTTC	CASSIGGSPVIQYF
TRBV20-1	TRBJ2-1	.	TRBD1	TGCAGTGCTAGAATCAGGGGGAAGCAGTTCTTC	CSARIRGKQFF
TRBV11-2	TRBJ1-6	.	TRBD1	TGTGCCAGCAGCTTAGGAGGGGGGACAGTCAATTCACCCCTCCACTTT	CASSLGGGTVNSPLHF
TRBV6-7	TRBJ2-5	.	TRBD1	TGTGCCAGCAGCAAACTCCGGACCCCACAGGGGGAGACCCAGTACTTC	CASSKLRTPQGETQYF
TRBV5-6	TRBJ2-5	once	.	TGTGCCAGCAGCGGGGGGGCAGGGAGGGCCGAAGAGACCCAGTACTTC	CASSGGAGRAEETQYF
TRBV28	TRBJ1-5	.	.	TGTGCCAGCACCAAGGGGGTGGAGGGCAATCAGCCCCAGCATTTT	CASTKGVEGNQPQHF
TRBV5-6	TRBJ2-1	.	.	TGTGCCAGCAGCTTGGACACGTACAATGAGCAGTTCTTC	CASSLDTYNEQFF
TRBV30	TRBJ1-3	.	TRBD1	TGTGCCTGGACCCGGGACAGGGCTGGAAACACCATATATTTT	CAWTRDRAGNTIYF
TRBV12-3/TRBV12-4	TRBJ1-2	.	.	TGTGCCAGCAGTTTAGCGCGAGGATATGGCTACACCTTC	CASSLARGYGYTF
TRBV19	TRBJ2-3	.	TRBD2	TGTGCCAGTAGAGGCGGGAGATTCACAGATACGCAGTATTTT	CASRGGRFTDTQYF
TRBV7-2	TRBJ1-4	.	.	TGTGCCAGCAGCCCCCATGGCGGGGATGAAAAACTGTTTTTT	CASSPHGGDEKLFF
TRBV5-4	TRBJ2-1	.	TRBD2	TGTGCCAGCAGCTTAGGGGGGACTAGTATCAATGAGCAGTTCTTC	CASSLGGTSINEQFF
TRBV3-1/TRBV3-2	TRBJ1-1	.	TRBD1	TGTGCCAGCAGCCATGAAGGACAGGGGGCGAGTGAAGCTTTCTTT	CASSHEGQGASEAFF
TRBV28	TRBJ1-1	.	.	TGTGCCAGCAGTTTATTGGGGGGTGAAGCTTTCTTT	CASSLLGGEAFF
TRBV6-4	TRBJ2-2	few	TRBD2	TGTGCCAGCAGACCACTAGCGTATACCGGGGAGCTGTTTTTT	CASRPLAYTGELFF
TRBV28	TRBJ2-7	.	.	TGTGCCAGCATCCTGGGACCAGGGGGGTCCCGGGAGCAGTACTTC	CASILGPGGSREQYF
TRBV4-2	TRBJ2-5	.	TRBD2	TGTGCCAGCAGCCAAGCAGCGGGAATCAAAGAGACCCAGTACTTC	CASSQAAGIKETQYF
TRBV6-1	TRBJ1-1	.	TRBD1	TGTGCCAGCAGTGAAGCTGCCTGGACAGGGGGGACTGAAGCTTTCTTT	CASSEAAWTGGTEAFF
TRBV7-2	TRBJ2-1	.	.	TGTGCCAGCAGCTTAGAGCCCTACAATGAGCAGTTCTTC	CASSLEPYNEQFF
TRBV19	TRBJ2-1	once	TRBD2	TGTGCCAGTATGGGACTAGCGGGGGGTGTTTACAATGAGCAGTTCTTC	CASMGLAGGVYNEQFF
TRBV7-8	TRBJ2-7	.	TRBD2	TGTGCCAGCAGCCCGAGGGGGCAACTAGCGGGAGGCCTTTACGAGCAGTACTTC	CASSPRGQLAGGLYEQYF
TRBV7-9	TRBJ1-2	.	.	TGTGCCAGCAGCTGGTCGGAGGGTCCCTATGGCTACACCTTC	CASSWSEGPYGYTF
TRBV19	TRBJ1-4	once	.	TGTGCCAGTAGTAATCGGGCAACTAATGAAAAACTGTTTTTT	CASSNRATNEKLFF
TRBV20-1	TRBJ2-2	.	TRBD2	TGCAGTGCTAGTTCCTTCTTAGCGGGGGATACCGGGGAGCTGTTTTTT	CSASSFLAGDTGELFF
TRBV2	TRBJ2-1	.	.	TGTGCCAGCAGTTTAGTTCGGCAGTTCTTC	CASSLVRQFF
TRBV11-2	TRBJ2-3	.	TRBD2	TGTGCCAGCAGCCCAAATGCGGGAGGCACAGATACGCAGTATTTT	CASSPNAGGTDTQYF
TRBV10-3	TRBJ2-3	.	.	TGTGCCATCAGTGACTTATCTAGCACAGATACGCAGTATTTT	CAISDLSSTDTQYF
TRBV3-1/TRBV3-2	TRBJ1-5	.	.	TGTGCCAGCAGTTTCGAGGGCAATCAGCCCCAGCATTTT	CASSFEGNQPQHF
TRBV27	TRBJ2-2	once	TRBD2	TGTGCCAGCAAGGCGGGAGCGGGCACCGGGGAGCTGTTTTTT	CASKAGAGTGELFF
TRBV19	TRBJ2-5	.	TRBD2	TGTGCCAGTAGTCCTAGCGGGAGGGTCGGACGGGAGACCCAGTACTTC	CASSPSGRVGRETQYF
TRBV20-1	TRBJ1-5	.	TRBD1	TGCAGTGCTAGTGCGCAGGGGGCCATGAGCAATCAGCCCCAGCATTTT	CSASAQGAMSNQPQHF
TRBV6-1	TRBJ1-5	.	.	TGTGCCAGCAGTGAAGCCGGGGGCAATCAGCCCCAGCATTTT	CASSEAGGNQPQHF
TRBV7-2	TRBJ1-1	.	.	TGTGCCAGCAGGGGGCTTCGGAACACTGAAGCTTTCTTT	CASRGLRNTEAFF
TRBV2	TRBJ2-1	.	.	TGTGCCACCAAGGTTAGCGGACTTATTAACAATGAGCAGTTCTTC	CATKVSGLINNEQFF
TRBV24-1	TRBJ2-1	.	TRBD1	TGTGCCACCAGTGATTTAGCAGGGGGCGCAGGCAATGAGCAGTTCTTC	CATSDLAGGAGNEQFF
TRBV5-4	TRBJ1-2	few	TRBD1	TGTGCCAGCAGCCGGACAGGGGGCGCTTATGGCTACACCTTC	CASSRTGGAYGYTF
TRBV27	TRBJ1-6	.	.	TGTGCCAGCAGGTCCAAGGCCACCTCGGGTGGTTCACCCCTCCACTTT	CASRSKATSGGSPLHF
TRBV4-1	TRBJ2-7	.	TRBD1	TGCGCCAGCAGCCTTACCGGGACAGACTCCTACGAGCAGTACTTC	CASSLTGTDSYEQYF